This TCR beta chain appears in the sequencing data of a study of technical replicates of blood from a handful of donors. This CDR3 has 16 residues. Looked up from germline, CDR1 is MNHEY and CDR2 is SVGAGI. J lost 5 bases, V lost 0 bases, and 4 bases had no gene match. Assay: immunoSEQ multiplex PCR; the TCRdb copy retains only in-frame clones and omits some. Of some 60,000 clones listed, 87% were seen once; the top ten hold around 4.9%. The receptor was isolated from a human donor in good health. Some clones in this sample may be carry-over from other donors' samples. The V call is TRBV6-5, the J call TRBJ1-3; TRBD1 matches at 10 bases. Material: PBMCs. CDR3 coding DNA: TGTGCCAGCAGTTACTCCCAGACAGGGGGCAGAAACACCATATATTTT. Its translation: CASSYSQTGGRNTIYF.